A selection of T cell receptor beta chains follows, all from one sample in a study of T-cell reconstitution after alpha-beta-depleted transplantation in children. TCRdb called the PCR reads again in MiXCR, with one record for every CDR3 protein. This table holds about 91,000 distinct CDR3 sequences, roughly 7.7% found once. The sample was PBMCs from the stem cell graft donor, taken from the stem cell graft. These receptors all come from a human donor who donated a stem cell graft to a child with congenital amegakaryocytic thrombocytopenia. The CDR3 runs from the conserved cysteine through the conserved F or W. D genes are given only for firm matches. The size entry is marked missing in some rows and otherwise reads once, few, many or a size class.

>TRBJ2-5|many|.|TRBV4-1
TGCGCCAGCAGCCAAGCGTCGGGACTCCGGACCCAGTACTTC
CASSQASGLRTQYF
>TRBJ2-1|many|.|TRBV19
TGTGCCAGTAGTATAGACGGCGTGGGGGTAAGTGAGCAGTTCTTC
CASSIDGVGVSEQFF
>TRBJ2-1|many|.|TRBV12-3/TRBV12-4
TGTGCCAGCAGTTGGAGAAGCTCCTACAATGAGCAGTTCTTC
CASSWRSSYNEQFF
>TRBJ2-2|many|.|TRBV12-3/TRBV12-4
TGTGCCAGCAGTCCGGGCCCCACCGGGGAGCTGTTTTTT
CASSPGPTGELFF
>TRBJ2-3|many|.|TRBV25-1
TGTGCCAGCAGTGCGGGGGTAGCCGTAAGCACAGATACGCAGTATTTT
CASSAGVAVSTDTQYF
>TRBJ2-1|many|.|TRBV6-1
TGTGCCAGCAGTGTCCTTAGTGGCCCCGCATTCAATGAGCAGTTCTTC
CASSVLSGPAFNEQFF
>TRBJ1-5|many|TRBD1|TRBV20-1
TGCAGTGCTATGGACAGGGACGAAGGGTTCAATCAGCCCCAGCATTTT
CSAMDRDEGFNQPQHF
>TRBJ2-2|.|.|TRBV12-3/TRBV12-4
TGTGCCAGCAGTTCGGACTATGCAACCGGGGAGCTGTTTTTT
CASSSDYATGELFF
>TRBJ1-4|few|TRBD1|TRBV30
TGTGCCTGGAGTCAGGGACAGAATGAAAAACTGTTTTTT
CAWSQGQNEKLFF
>TRBJ1-1|many|.|TRBV5-1
TGCGCCAGCAGCTTGGTTTCGAGGGGAGGCACTGAAGCTTTCTTT
CASSLVSRGGTEAFF
>TRBJ1-3|many|.|TRBV30
TGTGCCTGGAGTGTGGGAAGATCTGGAAACACCATATATTTT
CAWSVGRSGNTIYF
>TRBJ2-2|many|.|TRBV5-1
TGCGCCAGCAGCTCGATGCTAGAGAGGTTTAACACCGGGGAGCTGTTTTTT
CASSSMLERFNTGELFF
>TRBJ2-2|.|.|TRBV30
TGTGCCTGGAGTATATGGGGGTACAGCGGGGAGCTGTTTTTT
CAWSIWGYSGELFF
>TRBJ2-4|many|.|TRBV11-2
TGTGCCAGCAGCCTCGATGCCGGGGCCCCCCGGTACTTC
CASSLDAGAPRYF
>TRBJ1-5|many|.|TRBV7-2
TGTGCCAGCAGCTTAATCAATCAGCCCCAGCATTTT
CASSLINQPQHF
>TRBJ2-1|many|TRBD1|TRBV5-1
TGCGCCAGCAGCTCCCGGACAGGGGGCGCGGACAATGAGCAGTTCTTC
CASSSRTGGADNEQFF
>TRBJ2-1|many|TRBD1|TRBV20-1
TGCAGTGCGGAGCGGACAGGAGGCAATGAGCAGTTCTTC
CSAERTGGNEQFF
>TRBJ2-3|many|TRBD2|TRBV13
TGTGCCAGCAGCGCGTCGGGACTAGCGGCTAGCACAGATACGCAGTATTTT
CASSASGLAASTDTQYF
>TRBJ2-3|many|TRBD2|TRBV5-1
TGCGCCAGCAGCCGCCCGGGAAGCGGGAGGGAAGATACGCAGTATTTT
CASSRPGSGREDTQYF
>TRBJ2-7|many|.|TRBV11-1
TGTGCCAGCAGCTTATTCGGACGGGGGCAGTACTTC
CASSLFGRGQYF
>TRBJ2-1|many|TRBD2|TRBV28
TGTGCCAGCAGTTCACCGACTAGCGGGGGTCGGTACAATGAGCAGTTCTTC
CASSSPTSGGRYNEQFF
>TRBJ2-7|few|TRBD1|TRBV20-1
TGCAGTGCTAGAGCGTCAGGGGGCGCCTACGAGCAGTACTTC
CSARASGGAYEQYF
>TRBJ2-3|many|.|TRBV5-8
TGTGCCAGCTTGGGGTTTCGTAGCACAGATACGCAGTATTTT
CASLGFRSTDTQYF
>TRBJ2-5|many|.|TRBV20-1
TGCAGTGCTAGGAAGGGAGGAGGGGGGAGAGAGACCCAGTACTTC
CSARKGGGGRETQYF
>TRBJ2-5|many|TRBD1|TRBV25-1
TGTGCCAGCAGTGAATTCTCCGGGACAGGGATGGAGACCCAGTACTTC
CASSEFSGTGMETQYF
>TRBJ1-3|many|.|TRBV9
TGTGCCAGCAGCGTAGAGCCGGGAGCAGGAAACACCATATATTTT
CASSVEPGAGNTIYF
>TRBJ2-2|many|TRBD1|TRBV10-3
TGTGCCATCAGTGAGTTCCGGGACAGGGGCACCGGGGAGCTGTTTTTT
CAISEFRDRGTGELFF
>TRBJ1-1|many|TRBD1|TRBV20-1
TGCAGTGCTAGAGCAGGGGGCGAATTGAACACTGAAGCTTTCTTT
CSARAGGELNTEAFF
>TRBJ1-4|.|.|TRBV12-3/TRBV12-4
TGTGCCAGCAGCCAGCGACGGGATAATGAAAAACTGTTTTTT
CASSQRRDNEKLFF
>TRBJ1-2|.|TRBD1|TRBV9
TGTGCCAGCAGCGCGACAGGGGATGGCTACACCTTC
CASSATGDGYTF
>TRBJ2-2|many|.|TRBV2
TGTGCCAGCAGAGGGACCGGACCGAGGGAGCTGTTTTTT
CASRGTGPRELFF
>TRBJ2-3|few|.|TRBV27
TGTGCCAGCAGTCCCCGGAATACTGGGGGCACAGATACGCAGTATTTT
CASSPRNTGGTDTQYF
>TRBJ1-5|many|TRBD1|TRBV20-1
TGCAGTGCTAGAGATAGGCAGGGGGGAGGTCAGCCCCAGCATTTT
CSARDRQGGGQPQHF
>TRBJ2-7|many|TRBD2|TRBV4-3
TGCGCCAGCAGCCAAGAGCCTAGCGGGGCCTACGAGCAGTACTTC
CASSQEPSGAYEQYF
>TRBJ2-2|many|.|TRBV4-1
TGCGCCAGCAGCCAGCGCGGTGCGGCGGACACCGGGGAGCTGTTTTTT
CASSQRGAADTGELFF
>TRBJ2-6|many|.|TRBV10-3
TGTGCCATCAGTGAGGGACAAGGCCTAGCTGGGGCCAACGTCCTGACTTTC
CAISEGQGLAGANVLTF
>TRBJ2-4|many|TRBD2|TRBV7-8
TGTGCCAGCAGTTTAGCGCGGGGAGGGGTAGCCAAAAACATTCAGTACTTC
CASSLARGGVAKNIQYF